Listed below are T cell receptor beta chains from one sample, sequenced in a study of shared clonotypes between healthy human individuals. Profiling relied on immunoSEQ multiplex PCR, and the TCRdb table lists in-frame clones only, not all of them. The data contain nearly 600,000 clones, around 95% of them seen just once; the ten biggest clones take up roughly 0.1%. The sequenced sample was naive CD8+ T cells sorted from blood. These receptors all come from a woman aged 25 to 39 in good health. Both conserved end residues are part of each CDR3. D genes are given only for firm matches. Clone size is not always given. Where it is, it says once, few, many or a class for expanded clones.

j_call	clone_size	v_call	d_call	cdr3_nt	cdr3_aa
TRBJ2-2	NA	TRBV9	NA	TGTGCCAGCAGCCCCACGGGAAGCGGGGAGCTGTTTTTT	CASSPTGSGELFF
TRBJ2-5	NA	TRBV28	NA	TGTGCCAGCAGTTTATTTACGGGAGAGACCCAGTACTTC	CASSLFTGETQYF
TRBJ2-7	NA	TRBV6-1	TRBD1	TGTGCCAGCACCATCCCGGGACAGGGTCGATACGAGCAGTACTTC	CASTIPGQGRYEQYF
TRBJ2-7	few	TRBV4-2	TRBD2	TGTGCCAGCAGCCAGGGACTAGCGGGTAGCTACGAGCAGTACTTC	CASSQGLAGSYEQYF
TRBJ2-5	once	TRBV2	NA	TGTGCCAGCAGTGACATGAAGTACCAAGAGACCCAGTACTTC	CASSDMKYQETQYF
TRBJ2-1	NA	TRBV4-1	TRBD2	TGCGCCAGCAGCCAAGATCAGGGCGGGAGTTCCTACAATGAGCAGTTCTTC	CASSQDQGGSSYNEQFF
TRBJ2-5	NA	TRBV6-1	TRBD2	TGTGCCAGCAGTGAGGGCAGGGTTCTAGCGGGAGTTGGCCAAGAGACCCAGTACTTC	CASSEGRVLAGVGQETQYF
TRBJ2-7	once	TRBV28	TRBD1	TGTGCCAGCAGTTCACGACAGGGACACCTCTCCTACGAGCAGTACTTC	CASSSRQGHLSYEQYF
TRBJ2-7	NA	TRBV29-1	NA	TGCAGCGCGACTTCCGGGATCATCTCCTACGAGCAGTACTTC	CSATSGIISYEQYF
TRBJ2-7	once	TRBV7-9	NA	TGTGCCAGCAGCCCGCCGTATGGCGAGCAGTACTTC	CASSPPYGEQYF
TRBJ1-5	NA	TRBV28	NA	TGTGCCAGCAGTTTTTTGGGGGGCGGGGGCCAGCCCCAGCATTTT	CASSFLGGGGQPQHF
TRBJ2-5	NA	TRBV28	NA	TGTGCCAGCAGTCCCCTCGGGGCCAACCAAGAGACCCAGTACTTC	CASSPLGANQETQYF
TRBJ1-2	NA	TRBV9	NA	TGTGCCAGCAGCGCGACTAACAGGGTTGGCTACACCTTC	CASSATNRVGYTF
TRBJ2-3	NA	TRBV27	TRBD2	TGTGCCAGCAGTTTGCTACTAGCGGGGGGCACAGATACGCAGTATTTT	CASSLLLAGGTDTQYF
TRBJ2-6	NA	TRBV4-1	NA	TGCGCCAGCAGCCAAGAGTTCAGAGGAGTCTCTGGGGCCAACGTCCTGACTTTC	CASSQEFRGVSGANVLTF
TRBJ2-7	NA	TRBV28	NA	TGTGCCAGCAGTTTGTTGGCCTCGGGGCCCTACGAGCAGTACTTC	CASSLLASGPYEQYF
TRBJ2-7	once	TRBV5-1	TRBD1	TGCGCCAGCAGCTCGGGACAGTCCTACGAGCAGTACTTC	CASSSGQSYEQYF
TRBJ1-1	NA	TRBV5-6	NA	TGTGCCAGCAGCTTGGGGGGTAATGGGATCTTT	CASSLGGNGIF
TRBJ1-4	NA	TRBV7-9	NA	TGTGCCAGCAGCAGTGGGACTTTTATAATTGATGAAAAACTGTTTTTT	CASSSGTFIIDEKLFF
TRBJ2-1	NA	TRBV14	NA	TGTGCCAGCAGCCCAGAACCCAGCAGGCAGTTCTTC	CASSPEPSRQFF
TRBJ1-2	NA	TRBV28	NA	TGTGCCAGCAGTCCCACCTTGTTGGGACACAATGACTATGGCTACACCTTC	CASSPTLLGHNDYGYTF
TRBJ2-7	NA	TRBV4-2	TRBD1	TGTGCCAGCAGCCAAGAGTCTCAGGGGGCCTACGAGCAGTACTTC	CASSQESQGAYEQYF
TRBJ1-2	NA	TRBV27	NA	TGTGCCAGCAGTCCCCGCGCAACAATCAATGGCTACACCTTC	CASSPRATINGYTF
TRBJ2-7	once	TRBV6-5	NA	TGTGCCAGCAGTTACGGACTTCACTACGAGCAGTACTTC	CASSYGLHYEQYF
TRBJ2-2	NA	TRBV5-8	NA	TGTGCCAGCAGCTTGGAGGTACAGCGTACCGGGGAGCTGTTTTTT	CASSLEVQRTGELFF
TRBJ1-1	NA	TRBV6-6	NA	TGTGCCAGCAGTTACGAACGGACTGAAGCTTTCTTT	CASSYERTEAFF
TRBJ1-1	NA	TRBV2	NA	TGTGCCAGCGCAGAGGGATTTGAAGCTTTCTTT	CASAEGFEAFF
TRBJ1-1	NA	TRBV27	NA	TGTGCCAGCAGTTTATGGCAGGAAGCTGAAGCTTTCTTT	CASSLWQEAEAFF
TRBJ1-2	once	TRBV28	NA	TGTGCCAGCACGGGGGAGAACTATGGCTACACCTTC	CASTGENYGYTF
TRBJ2-5	NA	TRBV13	TRBD1	TGTGCCAGCAGCTACGGCAGGGGGCAAGAAGGAGAGACCCAGTACTTC	CASSYGRGQEGETQYF
TRBJ2-7	NA	TRBV28	TRBD1	TGTGCCAGCAGTTTTATCGGGACAGGGGTATACGAGCAGTACTTC	CASSFIGTGVYEQYF
TRBJ1-1	NA	TRBV28	NA	TGTGCCAGCAGTTTTTTGAGCCCGTGGACTGAAGCTTTCTTT	CASSFLSPWTEAFF
TRBJ2-1	NA	TRBV29-1	NA	TGCAGCGTCCAGGGGCCGCGGAATGAGCAGTTCTTC	CSVQGPRNEQFF
TRBJ2-7	NA	TRBV7-8	NA	TGTGCCAGCAGCCCTTATGCCAGGGTTTCCGAGCAGTACTTC	CASSPYARVSEQYF
TRBJ1-1	NA	TRBV9	NA	TGTGCCAGCAGCGTAGTCGAGGGAATGGAAGCTTTCTTT	CASSVVEGMEAFF
TRBJ2-3	NA	TRBV19	TRBD2	TGTGCCAGTAGTATAGTACTAGCGGGCGGCACAGATACGCAGTATTTT	CASSIVLAGGTDTQYF
TRBJ2-7	once	TRBV13	NA	TGTGCCAGCAGACCCCCGGGACCAACTCCCTACGAGCAGTACTTC	CASRPPGPTPYEQYF
TRBJ1-1	NA	TRBV6-5	NA	TGTGCCAGCAGTTCCTCGACCGGGGAGGTATTCACTGAAGCTTTCTTT	CASSSSTGEVFTEAFF
TRBJ2-1	NA	TRBV29-1	TRBD2	TGCAGCGGGGAAGGACTAGCGGGAGTATCCTACAATGAGCAGTTCTTC	CSGEGLAGVSYNEQFF